Listed below are T cell receptor beta chains from one sample, sequenced in a study of T cell changes during pregnancy in multiple sclerosis. The data were produced by immunoSEQ multiplex PCR, yet TCRdb's version contains in-frame clones alone and is incomplete. The data contain 64,000 or so clones, 95% to 97% of them singletons. The source material was CD8+ T cells from peripheral blood mononuclear cells, sampled after pregnancy. The receptors were gathered from a female donor with multiple sclerosis, enrolled in a pregnancy study. Both conserved end residues are part of each CDR3. Each record gives: D gene, J gene, V gene, clone size, CDR3 DNA, CDR3 protein. A D gene is named only where the DNA matches it firmly. The listing skips clone size in some rows; elsewhere it reads once, few, many or a size class.

>TRBD1|TRBJ1-1|TRBV11-2|-
TGTGCCAGCAGCAAACAGGGGAGCCTGAACACTGAAGCTTTCTTT
CASSKQGSLNTEAFF
>-|TRBJ2-7|TRBV9|-
TGTGCCAGCAGCCTTAGACCCGGCGGCGACGAGCAGTACTTC
CASSLRPGGDEQYF
>-|TRBJ2-7|TRBV7-2|-
TGTGCCAGCAGCCCAAGCAGGGGGGCTGGGTACGAGCAGTACTTC
CASSPSRGAGYEQYF
>-|TRBJ2-7|TRBV19|-
TGTGCCAGTAGTATAGGACTCTACTACGAGCAGTACTTC
CASSIGLYYEQYF
>-|TRBJ2-7|TRBV29-1|-
TGCAGCGTTGAAGTCGGGACACCCTACGAGCAGTACTTC
CSVEVGTPYEQYF
>TRBD1|TRBJ1-2|TRBV13|-
TGTGCCAGCAGCACTACAGGGGGTTTGAATGGCTACACCTTC
CASSTTGGLNGYTF
>-|TRBJ1-4|TRBV6-5|-
TGTGCCAGCAGTTACTCAGGGAGTGGCGGGCAGGAACTGTTTTTT
CASSYSGSGGQELFF
>-|TRBJ2-1|TRBV7-3|-
TGTGCCAGCAGCCTCGACAACCACAATGAGCAGTTCTTC
CASSLDNHNEQFF
>-|TRBJ1-4|TRBV19|-
TGTGCCAGTTCCCTATGGGGCAGCGAGGATGAAAAACTGTTTTTT
CASSLWGSEDEKLFF
>TRBD1|TRBJ2-3|TRBV4-1|-
TGCGCCAGCAGCGGGGGACAGGGTGGCCCAGATACGCAGTATTTT
CASSGGQGGPDTQYF
>TRBD2|TRBJ2-5|TRBV6-6|-
TGTGCCAGCAGTTACGGACTAGCGGACCAAGAGACCCAGTACTTC
CASSYGLADQETQYF
>TRBD2|TRBJ2-1|TRBV28|-
TGTGCCAGCAGTCCCACGGGACTAGACTACAATGAGCAGTTCTTC
CASSPTGLDYNEQFF
>TRBD1|TRBJ1-6|TRBV28|-
TGTGCCAGCAGTTTGAAAGACAGGGGGGGATCACCCCTCCACTTT
CASSLKDRGGSPLHF
>-|TRBJ1-1|TRBV28|few
TGTGCCAGCAGTTTAGGGAGAACTGAAGCTTTCTTT
CASSLGRTEAFF
>-|TRBJ2-1|TRBV29-1|-
TGCAGCGACCACCTCGGGACAAAGGGCAATGAGCAGTTCTTC
CSDHLGTKGNEQFF
>-|TRBJ1-3|TRBV2|-
TGTGCCAGCAGTAGAGGGCTTGGAAACACCATATATTTT
CASSRGLGNTIYF
>-|TRBJ2-2|TRBV5-1|-
TGCGCCAGCAGCTCCTTTTCGAACACCGGGGAGCTGTTTTTT
CASSSFSNTGELFF
>-|TRBJ1-4|TRBV2|-
TGTGCCAGCTCCTACTTGGGGAGCGGAGAAAAACTGTTTTTT
CASSYLGSGEKLFF
>-|TRBJ1-5|TRBV2|-
TGTGCCAGCAGTGATCTGGCCGATCAGCCCCAGCATTTT
CASSDLADQPQHF
>TRBD2|TRBJ2-2|TRBV19|once
TGTGCCAGTAGTATAGCGGGAGGGGGCACCGGGGAGCTGTTTTTT
CASSIAGGGTGELFF
>-|TRBJ2-7|TRBV14|-
TGTGCCAGCAGCCCGCACAACCTACCGGGGGAGCAGTACTTC
CASSPHNLPGEQYF
>TRBD2|TRBJ2-2|TRBV9|-
TGTGCCAGCAGCGTGTCTAGCGGGAGGGCGAACACCGGGGAGCTGTTTTTT
CASSVSSGRANTGELFF
>TRBD1|TRBJ2-7|TRBV27|-
TGTGCCAGCAAGGCATGGCAGGGACAGGTTTGCTACGAGCAGTACTTC
CASKAWQGQVCYEQYF
>TRBD2|TRBJ2-1|TRBV7-9|-
TGTGCCAGCAGACCGCCGGGACTAGCGGGAGTTGAGCAGTTCTTC
CASRPPGLAGVEQFF
>-|TRBJ2-7|TRBV20-1|-
TGCAGTGCTAGAGATCTCTTAGAGCAGTACTTC
CSARDLLEQYF
>-|TRBJ2-2|TRBV7-9|-
TGTGCCAGCAGCTACGCTCCGAGTGGTGGCACCGGGGAGCTGTTTTTT
CASSYAPSGGTGELFF
>-|TRBJ2-7|TRBV7-9|-
TGTGCCAGCAGCCCAAGGACAAATTACGAGCAGTACTTC
CASSPRTNYEQYF
>-|TRBJ1-1|TRBV27|-
TGTGCCAGCAGTTTGGTTCAGGGTTTGTTCACTGAAGCTTTCTTT
CASSLVQGLFTEAFF